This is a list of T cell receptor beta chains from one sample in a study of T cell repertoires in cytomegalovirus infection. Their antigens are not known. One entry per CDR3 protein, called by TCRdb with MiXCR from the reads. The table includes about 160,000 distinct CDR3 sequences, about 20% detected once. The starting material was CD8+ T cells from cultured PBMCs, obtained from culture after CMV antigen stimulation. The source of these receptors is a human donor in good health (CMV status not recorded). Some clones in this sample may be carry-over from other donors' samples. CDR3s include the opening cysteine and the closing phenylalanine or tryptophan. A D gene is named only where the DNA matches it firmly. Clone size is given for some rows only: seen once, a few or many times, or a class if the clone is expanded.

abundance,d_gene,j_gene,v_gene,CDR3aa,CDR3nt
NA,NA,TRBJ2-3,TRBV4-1,CASSPEVSPDTQYF,TGTGCCAGCAGCCCGGAGGTTAGTCCAGATACGCAGTATTTT
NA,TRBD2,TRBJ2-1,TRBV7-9,CASWPGLVGHEQFF,TGTGCCAGCTGGCCGGGACTAGTGGGTCATGAGCAGTTCTTC
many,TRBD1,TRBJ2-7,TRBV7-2,CASSLFPERDRSTYEQYF,TGTGCCAGCAGCTTATTTCCAGAACGGGACAGGTCTACCTACGAGCAGTACTTC
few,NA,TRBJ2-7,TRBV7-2,CASSLARLRDEQYF,TGTGCCAGCAGCTTAGCGCGTCTCCGCGACGAGCAGTACTTC
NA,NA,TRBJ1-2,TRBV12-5,CASGTDLFNYGYTF,TGTGCTAGTGGCACAGACCTATTTAACTATGGCTACACCTTC
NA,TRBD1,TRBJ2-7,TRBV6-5,CASRGQGGKSYEQYF,TGTGCCAGCAGGGGACAGGGAGGAAAATCCTACGAGCAGTACTTC
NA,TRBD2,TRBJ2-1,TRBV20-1,CSARDRMGSGEAYNEQFF,TGCAGTGCTAGAGATCGAATGGGTAGCGGGGAGGCTTACAATGAGCAGTTCTTC
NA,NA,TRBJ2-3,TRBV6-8,CASSYNSATDTQYF,TGTGCCAGCAGTTATAACTCGGCCACAGATACGCAGTATTTT
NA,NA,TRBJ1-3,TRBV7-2,CASSLGFSQRLSGNTIYF,TGTGCCAGCAGCTTAGGTTTCTCCCAGCGCCTCTCTGGAAACACCATATATTTT
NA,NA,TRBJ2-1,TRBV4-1,CASSQGYRIHDEQFF,TGCGCCAGCAGCCAAGGCTACAGAATACACGATGAGCAGTTCTTC
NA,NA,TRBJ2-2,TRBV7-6,CASTKPRDIPNTGELFF,TGTGCCAGCACCAAACCCCGGGACATTCCGAACACCGGGGAGCTGTTTTTT
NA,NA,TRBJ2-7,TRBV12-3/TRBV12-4,CASSWAASSYEQYF,TGTGCCAGCAGTTGGGCAGCGAGCTCCTACGAGCAGTACTTC
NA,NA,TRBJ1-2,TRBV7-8,CASSPGPVVLDYGYTF,TGTGCCAGCAGCCCGGGACCTGTCGTTCTTGACTATGGCTACACCTTC
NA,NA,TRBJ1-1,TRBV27,CASRFGGHTEAFF,TGTGCCAGCCGTTTTGGGGGGCACACTGAAGCTTTCTTT
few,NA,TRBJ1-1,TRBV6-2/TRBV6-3,CASSYATGISFF,TGTGCCAGCAGTTACGCAACAGGGATATCTTTCTTT
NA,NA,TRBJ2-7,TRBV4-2,CASSQSTATSSYEQYF,TGTGCCAGCAGCCAATCGACAGCGACGAGCTCCTACGAGCAGTACTTC
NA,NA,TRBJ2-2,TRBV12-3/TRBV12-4,CASSLGNTGELFF,TGTGCCAGCAGTTTAGGGAACACCGGGGAGCTGTTTTTT
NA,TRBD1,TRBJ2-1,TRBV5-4,CASSPSLGQKSFTYNEQFF,TGTGCCAGCAGCCCCAGCCTGGGACAGAAATCCTTCACATACAATGAGCAGTTCTTC
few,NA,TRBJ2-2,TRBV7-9,CASSGVLGRAGELFF,TGTGCCAGCAGCGGGGTATTAGGACGCGCCGGGGAGCTGTTTTTT
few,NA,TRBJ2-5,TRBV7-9,CASSLHMSLEETQYF,TGTGCCAGCAGCTTACATATGTCTCTGGAAGAGACCCAGTACTTC
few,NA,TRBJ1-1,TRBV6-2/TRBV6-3,CASSSGTGGATEAFF,TGTGCCAGCAGTTCGGGGACTGGGGGGGCCACTGAAGCTTTCTTT
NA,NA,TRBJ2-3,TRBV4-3,CASSPGPRETDTQYF,TGCGCCAGCAGCCCCGGGCCTCGGGAGACAGATACGCAGTATTTT
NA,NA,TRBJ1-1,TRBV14,CASNPGDDRAFF,TGTGCCAGCAACCCAGGGGACGATCGAGCTTTCTTT
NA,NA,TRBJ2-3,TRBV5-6,CASTPVGGPPDTQYF,TGTGCCAGCACTCCGGTGGGGGGGCCCCCAGATACGCAGTATTTT
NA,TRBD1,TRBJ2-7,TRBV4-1,CASSPITGGSYEQYF,TGCGCCAGCAGCCCAATAACAGGGGGCTCCTACGAGCAGTACTTC
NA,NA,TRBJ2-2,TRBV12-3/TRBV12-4,CASSLGSGELFF,TGTGCCAGCAGTTTAGGGTCCGGGGAGCTGTTTTTT
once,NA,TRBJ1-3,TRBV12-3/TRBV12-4,CSSTPGGNTIYF,TGTTCCAGCACCCCAGGAGGAAACACCATATATTTT
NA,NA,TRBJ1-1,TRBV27,CASSLSWGLTAEAFF,TGTGCCAGCAGTTTATCGTGGGGGCTTACGGCTGAAGCTTTCTTT
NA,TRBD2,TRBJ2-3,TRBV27,CASRAGGSDTQYF,TGTGCCAGCAGAGCGGGGGGCTCAGATACGCAGTATTTT
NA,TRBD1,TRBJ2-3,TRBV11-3,CASSLGDRATDTQYF,TGTGCCAGCAGCTTGGGAGACAGGGCCACAGATACGCAGTATTTT
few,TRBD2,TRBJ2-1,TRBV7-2,CASSLLAASYNEQFF,TGTGCCAGCAGCCTACTAGCGGCATCCTACAATGAGCAGTTCTTC
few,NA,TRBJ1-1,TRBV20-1,CSARDLAGFNTEAFF,TGCAGTGCTAGAGATCTGGCAGGGTTTAACACTGAAGCTTTCTTT
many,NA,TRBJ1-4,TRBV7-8,CASSGGGQRNEKLFF,TGTGCCAGCAGCGGGGGCGGACAGCGAAATGAAAAACTGTTTTTT
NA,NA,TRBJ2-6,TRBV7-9,CASSLVGRAGANVLTF,TGTGCCAGCAGCTTAGTTGGTAGGGCTGGGGCCAACGTCCTGACTTTC
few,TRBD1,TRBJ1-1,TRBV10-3,CAISGPGQENTEAFF,TGTGCCATCAGTGGTCCGGGACAGGAAAACACTGAAGCTTTCTTT
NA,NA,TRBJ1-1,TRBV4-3,CASSHHPGQTNTEAFF,TGCGCCAGCAGCCATCATCCTGGACAGACCAACACTGAAGCTTTCTTT
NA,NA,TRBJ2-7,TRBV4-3,CASSQGADRSSYEQYF,TGCGCCAGCAGCCAAGGGGCGGACCGGAGCTCCTACGAGCAGTACTTC
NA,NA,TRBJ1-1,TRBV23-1,CASSQSRLRSMDTEAFF,TGCGCCAGCAGTCAATCGCGGCTACGGAGTATGGACACTGAAGCTTTCTTT
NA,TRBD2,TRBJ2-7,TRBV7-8,CASSLTSELYF,TGTGCAAGCAGCTTAACTAGCGAGCTGTACTTC
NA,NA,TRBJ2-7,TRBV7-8,CASSPRAGGAYEQYF,TGTGCCAGCAGCCCGCGGGCAGGCGGAGCCTACGAGCAGTACTTC